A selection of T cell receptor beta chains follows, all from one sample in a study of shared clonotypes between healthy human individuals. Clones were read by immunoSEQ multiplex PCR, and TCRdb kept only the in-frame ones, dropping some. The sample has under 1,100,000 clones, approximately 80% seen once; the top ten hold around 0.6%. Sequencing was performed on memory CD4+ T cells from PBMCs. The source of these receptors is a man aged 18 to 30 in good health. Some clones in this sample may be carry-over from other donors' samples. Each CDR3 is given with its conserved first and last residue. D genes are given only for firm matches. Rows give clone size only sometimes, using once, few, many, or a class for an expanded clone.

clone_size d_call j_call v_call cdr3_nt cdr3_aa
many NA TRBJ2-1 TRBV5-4 TGTGCCAGCAGCCCTTACACGGATCCCCAGTTCTTC CASSPYTDPQFF
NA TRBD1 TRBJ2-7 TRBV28 TGTGCCAGCAGTTTACCCCTGACAGGGTCCTACGAGCAGTACTTC CASSLPLTGSYEQYF
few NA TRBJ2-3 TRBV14 TGTGCCAGCAGCCAAGCGAGCACAGATACGCAGTATTTT CASSQASTDTQYF
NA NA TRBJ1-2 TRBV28 TGTGCCAGCAGTCTCGCGACCGGGGTTTTTAATGGCTACACCTTC CASSLATGVFNGYTF
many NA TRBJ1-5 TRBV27 TGTGCCAGCAGCCTTGGGGTGGGGCTGGGGCAGCCCCAGCATTTT CASSLGVGLGQPQHF
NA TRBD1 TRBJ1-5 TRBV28 TGTGCCAGCAGTTCCCCCGGGACAGCCTCGTATAGCAATCAGCCCCAGCATTTT CASSSPGTASYSNQPQHF
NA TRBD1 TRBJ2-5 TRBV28 TGTGCCAGCCAGACAGGGGGCAGGGGGGAGACCCAGTACTTC CASQTGGRGETQYF
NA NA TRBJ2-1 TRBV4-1 TGCGCCAGCAGCCAATTATTGAGAGGGGAGCAGTTCTTC CASSQLLRGEQFF
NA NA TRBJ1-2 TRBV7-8 TGTGCCAGCAGCTCACGAGGGGGTTATGGCTACACCTTC CASSSRGGYGYTF
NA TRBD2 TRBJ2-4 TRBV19 TGTGCCAGTAGTACCCCCGGGGAGGGTCAGTACTTC CASSTPGEGQYF
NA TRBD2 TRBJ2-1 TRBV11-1 TGTGCCAGCAGCGCACGGACTAGCGGGAGTAGGGTCCAGTTCTTC CASSARTSGSRVQFF
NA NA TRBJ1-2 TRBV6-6 TGTGCCAGCATGGAGCGGGGCTACACCTTC CASMERGYTF
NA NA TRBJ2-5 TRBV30 TGTGCCTGGGGGACCTACTTTCAGTACTTC CAWGTYFQYF
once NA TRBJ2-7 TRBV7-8 TGTGCCAGCAGCTTAGTACAGTCCTACGAGCAGTACTTC CASSLVQSYEQYF
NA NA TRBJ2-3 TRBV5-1 TGCGCCAGCAGCATCCCAGGACGGACCGACACAGATACGCAGTATTTT CASSIPGRTDTDTQYF
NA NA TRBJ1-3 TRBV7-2 TGTGCCAGCACCCCCTTCAGGGGAAACACCATATATTTT CASTPFRGNTIYF
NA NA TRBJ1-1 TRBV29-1 TGCAGCGTTATGTACACTGAAGCTTTCTTT CSVMYTEAFF
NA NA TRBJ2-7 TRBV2 TGTGCCAGAAGACAGGCCGGAGGCGAGCAGTACTTC CARRQAGGEQYF
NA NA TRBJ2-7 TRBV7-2 TGTGCCAGCAGCCCCGACCTAGCGAGCTACGAGCAGTACTTC CASSPDLASYEQYF
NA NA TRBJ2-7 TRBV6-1 TGTGCCAGCAACAGGACAGGGAGGGCCTACGAGCAGTACTTC CASNRTGRAYEQYF
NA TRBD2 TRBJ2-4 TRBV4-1 TGCGCCAGCAGCCAACGACTAGCGGGAGGCCCTCTGGCCAAAAACATTCAGTACTTC CASSQRLAGGPLAKNIQYF
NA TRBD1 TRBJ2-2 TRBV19 TGTGCCAGTAGTATTGGACAGGGGGCTACCGGGGAGCTGTTTTTT CASSIGQGATGELFF
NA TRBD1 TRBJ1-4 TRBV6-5 TGTGCCAGCAGTCGACAGGGAACTAATGAAAAACTGTTTTTT CASSRQGTNEKLFF
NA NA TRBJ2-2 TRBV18 TGTGCCAGCTCACCAGAGACCGGGGAGCTGTTTTTT CASSPETGELFF
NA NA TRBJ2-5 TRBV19 TGTGCCAGTAGTCCCCAACAAGACTTTCAAGAGACCCAGTACTTC CASSPQQDFQETQYF
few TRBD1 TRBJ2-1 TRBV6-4 TGTGCCAGCAGCCGGGACAGGGGTAGGGAGCAGTTCTTC CASSRDRGREQFF
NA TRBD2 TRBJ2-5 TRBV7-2 TGTGCCAGCAGCCCGGGACTAGCGGGAGGGCCTGAGAACTTC CASSPGLAGGPENF
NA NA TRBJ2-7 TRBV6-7 TGTGCCAGCAGTCAAGGGGACGGAACCTACGAGCAGTACTTC CASSQGDGTYEQYF
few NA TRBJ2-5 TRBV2 TGTGCCAGCAGTGAAGGGGGGAGTGTGGACCAGTACTTC CASSEGGSVDQYF
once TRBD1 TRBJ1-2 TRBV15 TGTGCCACCGGGACAGGGTTGGAGGGGGGCTACACCTTC CATGTGLEGGYTF
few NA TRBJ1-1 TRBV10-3 TGTGCCATCAGTGATCAGTCGGGGTCTTCTGAAGCTTTCTTT CAISDQSGSSEAFF
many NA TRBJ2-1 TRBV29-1 TGCAGCGTTGATAGGCGGGGTGACCTCAATGAGCAGTTCTTC CSVDRRGDLNEQFF
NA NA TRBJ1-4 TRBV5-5 TGTGCCAGCAGCTTCGATTGGGGGGATGAAAAACTGTTTTTT CASSFDWGDEKLFF
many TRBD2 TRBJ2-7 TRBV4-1 TGCGCCAGCAGCCAGCTCACTAGCGGAGGAGCCTACGAGCAGTACTTC CASSQLTSGGAYEQYF
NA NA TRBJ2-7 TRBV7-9 TGTGCCAGCAGCCGGACCGGCGGGACAGTCTATTCCTACGAGCAGTACTTC CASSRTGGTVYSYEQYF
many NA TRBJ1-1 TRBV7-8 TGTGCCAGCAGCTTAGCAACAGTGAACACTGAAGCTTTCTTT CASSLATVNTEAFF
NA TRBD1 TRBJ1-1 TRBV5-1 TGCGCCAGCAGCCCACGGACAGGGGGGGGAACTGAAGCTTTCTTT CASSPRTGGGTEAFF